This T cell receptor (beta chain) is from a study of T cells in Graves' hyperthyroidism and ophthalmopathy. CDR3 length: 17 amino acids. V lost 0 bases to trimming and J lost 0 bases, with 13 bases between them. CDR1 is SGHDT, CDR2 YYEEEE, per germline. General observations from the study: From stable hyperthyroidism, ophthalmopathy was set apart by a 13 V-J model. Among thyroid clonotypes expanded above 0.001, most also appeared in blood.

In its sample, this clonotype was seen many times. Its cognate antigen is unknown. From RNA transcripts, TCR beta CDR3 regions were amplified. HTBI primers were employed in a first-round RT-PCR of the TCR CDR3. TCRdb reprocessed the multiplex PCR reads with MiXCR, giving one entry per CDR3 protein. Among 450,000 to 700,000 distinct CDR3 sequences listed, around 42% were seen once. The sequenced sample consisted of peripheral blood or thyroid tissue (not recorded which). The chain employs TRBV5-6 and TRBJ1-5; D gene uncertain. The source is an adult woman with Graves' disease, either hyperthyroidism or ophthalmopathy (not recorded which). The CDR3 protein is CASSLGASTHSNQPQHF. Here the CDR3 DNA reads TGTGCCAGCAGCTTGGGCGCGTCCACCCATAGCAATCAGCCCCAGCATTTT.